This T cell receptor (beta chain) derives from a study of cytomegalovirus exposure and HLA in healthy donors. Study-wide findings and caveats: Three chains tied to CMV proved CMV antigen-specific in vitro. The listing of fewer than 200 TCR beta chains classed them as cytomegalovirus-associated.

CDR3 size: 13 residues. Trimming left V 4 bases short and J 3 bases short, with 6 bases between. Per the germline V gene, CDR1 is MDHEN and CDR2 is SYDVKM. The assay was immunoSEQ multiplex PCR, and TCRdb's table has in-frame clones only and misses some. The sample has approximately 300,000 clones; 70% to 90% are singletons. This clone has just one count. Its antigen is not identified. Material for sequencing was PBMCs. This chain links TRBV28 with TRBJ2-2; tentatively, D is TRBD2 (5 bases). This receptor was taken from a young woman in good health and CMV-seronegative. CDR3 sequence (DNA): TGTGCCAGCAGTTCGCGGGACACCGGGGAGCTGTTTTTT. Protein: CASSSRDTGELFF.